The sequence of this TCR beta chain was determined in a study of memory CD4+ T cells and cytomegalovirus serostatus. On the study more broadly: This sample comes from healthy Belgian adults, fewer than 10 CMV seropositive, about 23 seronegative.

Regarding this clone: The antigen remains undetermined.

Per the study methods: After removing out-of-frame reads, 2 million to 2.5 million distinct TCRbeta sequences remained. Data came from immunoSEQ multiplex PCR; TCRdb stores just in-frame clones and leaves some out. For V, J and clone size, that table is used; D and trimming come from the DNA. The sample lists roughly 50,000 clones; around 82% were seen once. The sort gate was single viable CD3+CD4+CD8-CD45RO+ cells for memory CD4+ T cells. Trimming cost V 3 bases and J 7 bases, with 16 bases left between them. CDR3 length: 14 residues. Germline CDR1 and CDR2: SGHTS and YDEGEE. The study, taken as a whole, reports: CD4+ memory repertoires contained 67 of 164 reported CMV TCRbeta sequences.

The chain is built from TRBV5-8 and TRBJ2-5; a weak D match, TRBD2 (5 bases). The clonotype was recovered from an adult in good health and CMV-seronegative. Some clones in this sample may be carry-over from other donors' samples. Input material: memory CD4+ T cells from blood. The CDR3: CASSSSRDSSTQYF. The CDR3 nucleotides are TGTGCCAGCAGCTCCTCCCGGGATTCCTCGACCCAGTACTTC.